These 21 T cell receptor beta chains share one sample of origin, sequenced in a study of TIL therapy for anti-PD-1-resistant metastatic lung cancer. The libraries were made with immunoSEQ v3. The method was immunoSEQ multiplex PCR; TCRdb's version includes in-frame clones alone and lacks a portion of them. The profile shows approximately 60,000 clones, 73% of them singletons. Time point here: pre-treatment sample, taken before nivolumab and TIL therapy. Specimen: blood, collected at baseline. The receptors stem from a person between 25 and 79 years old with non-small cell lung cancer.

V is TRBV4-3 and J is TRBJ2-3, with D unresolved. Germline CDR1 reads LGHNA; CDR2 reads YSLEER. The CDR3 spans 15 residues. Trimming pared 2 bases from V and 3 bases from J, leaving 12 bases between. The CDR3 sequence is CASSQMRTDTDTQYF. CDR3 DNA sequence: TGCGCCAGCAGCCAAATGAGGACGGATACAGATACGCAGTATTTT.

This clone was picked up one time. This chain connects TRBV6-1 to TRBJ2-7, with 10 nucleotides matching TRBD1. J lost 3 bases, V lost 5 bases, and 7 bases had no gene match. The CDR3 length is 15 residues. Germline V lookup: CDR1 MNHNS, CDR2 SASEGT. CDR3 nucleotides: TGTGCCAGCAGTTCTCCGGGACAGGGGTTCTACGAGCAGTACTTC. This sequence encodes CASSSPGQGFYEQYF.

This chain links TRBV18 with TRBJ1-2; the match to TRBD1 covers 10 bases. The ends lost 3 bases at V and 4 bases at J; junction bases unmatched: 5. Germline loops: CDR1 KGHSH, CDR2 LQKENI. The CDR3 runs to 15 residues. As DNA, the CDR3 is TGTGCCAGCTCACCCGGACAGGGGGACTTCTATGGCTACACCTTC. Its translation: CASSPGQGDFYGYTF.

The CDR3 sequence is CASSKVWLRSGNTIYF. The CDR3 nucleotides read TGTGCCAGCAGCAAAGTTTGGCTCCGCTCTGGAAACACCATATATTTT. The rearrangement uses TRBV21-1 and TRBJ1-3; the table names TRBD1, a call not compared with the DNA. TRBV21-1 is a listed pseudogene. The CDR3 spans 16 residues.

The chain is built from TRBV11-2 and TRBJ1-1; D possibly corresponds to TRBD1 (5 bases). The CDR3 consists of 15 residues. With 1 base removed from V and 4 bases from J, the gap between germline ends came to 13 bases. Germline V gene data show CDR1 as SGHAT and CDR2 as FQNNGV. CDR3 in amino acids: CASSLGAGIGTEAFF. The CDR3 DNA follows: TGTGCCAGCAGCTTAGGGGCAGGGATAGGCACTGAAGCTTTCTTT.

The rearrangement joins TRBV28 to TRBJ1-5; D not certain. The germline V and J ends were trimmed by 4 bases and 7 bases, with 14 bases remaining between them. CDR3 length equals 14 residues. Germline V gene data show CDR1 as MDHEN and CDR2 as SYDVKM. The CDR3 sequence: CASSSEGGSQPQHF. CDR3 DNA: TGTGCCAGCAGTTCGGAGGGAGGGAGCCAGCCCCAGCATTTT.

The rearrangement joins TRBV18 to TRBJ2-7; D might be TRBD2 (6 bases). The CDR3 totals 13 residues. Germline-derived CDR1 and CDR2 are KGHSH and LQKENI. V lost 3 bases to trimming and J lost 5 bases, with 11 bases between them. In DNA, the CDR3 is TGTGCCAGCTCACCCCCGGGAGCCAACGAGCAGTACTTC. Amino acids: CASSPPGANEQYF.

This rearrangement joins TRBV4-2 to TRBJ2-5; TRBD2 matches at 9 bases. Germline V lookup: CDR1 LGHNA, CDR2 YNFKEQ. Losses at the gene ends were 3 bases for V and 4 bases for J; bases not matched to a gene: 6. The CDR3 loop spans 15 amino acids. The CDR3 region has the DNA TGTGCCAGCAGCCAGGACGGGACTAGCAGAGAGACCCAGTACTTC. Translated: CASSQDGTSRETQYF.

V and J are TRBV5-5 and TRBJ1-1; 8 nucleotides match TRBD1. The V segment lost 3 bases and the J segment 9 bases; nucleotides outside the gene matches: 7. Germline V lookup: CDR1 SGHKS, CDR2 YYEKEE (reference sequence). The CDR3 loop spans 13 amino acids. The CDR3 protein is CASSSTGASQAFF. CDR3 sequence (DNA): TGTGCCAGCAGCTCGACAGGGGCATCTCAAGCTTTCTTT.

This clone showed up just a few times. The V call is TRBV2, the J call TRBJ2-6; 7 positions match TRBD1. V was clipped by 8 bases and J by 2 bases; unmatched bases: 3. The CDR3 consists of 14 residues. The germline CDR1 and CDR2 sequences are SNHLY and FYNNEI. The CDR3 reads CASGTGAGANVLTF. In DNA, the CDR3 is TGTGCCAGCGGCACAGGGGCTGGGGCCAACGTCCTGACTTTC.

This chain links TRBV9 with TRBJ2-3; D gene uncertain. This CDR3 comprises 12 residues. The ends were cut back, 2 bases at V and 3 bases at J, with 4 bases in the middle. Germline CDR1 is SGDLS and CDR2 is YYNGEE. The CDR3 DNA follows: TGTGCCAGCAGCGTTGGGACAGATACGCAGTATTTT. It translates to CASSVGTDTQYF.

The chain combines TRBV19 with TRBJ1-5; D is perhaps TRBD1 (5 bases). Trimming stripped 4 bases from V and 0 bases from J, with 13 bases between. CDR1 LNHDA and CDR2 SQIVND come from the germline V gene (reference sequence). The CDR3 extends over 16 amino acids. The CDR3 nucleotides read TGTGCCAGTAGTAGGGAGGGCAGGGCTAGCAATCAGCCCCAGCATTTT. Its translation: CASSREGRASNQPQHF.

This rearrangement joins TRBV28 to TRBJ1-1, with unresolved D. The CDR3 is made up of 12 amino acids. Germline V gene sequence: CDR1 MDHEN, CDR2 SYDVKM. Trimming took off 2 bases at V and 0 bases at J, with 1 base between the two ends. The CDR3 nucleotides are TGTGCCAGCAGTTTAATGAACACTGAAGCTTTCTTT. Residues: CASSLMNTEAFF.

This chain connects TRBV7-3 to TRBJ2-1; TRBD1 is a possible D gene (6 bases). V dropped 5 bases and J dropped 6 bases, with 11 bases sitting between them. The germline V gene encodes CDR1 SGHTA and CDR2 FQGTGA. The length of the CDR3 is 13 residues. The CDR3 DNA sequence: TGTGCCAGCAGCCCTCAACAGGGCAATGAGCAGTTCTTC. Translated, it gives CASSPQQGNEQFF.

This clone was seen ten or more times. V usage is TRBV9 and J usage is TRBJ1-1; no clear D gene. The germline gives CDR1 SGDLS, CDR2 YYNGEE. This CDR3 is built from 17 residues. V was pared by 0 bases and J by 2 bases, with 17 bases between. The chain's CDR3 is CASSVGLGRRNNTEAFF. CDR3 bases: TGTGCCAGCAGCGTAGGGCTTGGCAGGCGGAATAACACTGAAGCTTTCTTT. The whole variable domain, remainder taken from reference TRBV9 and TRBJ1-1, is DSGVTQTPKHLITATGQRVTLRCSPRSGDLSVYWYQQSLDQGLQFLIQYYNGEERAKGNILERFSAQQFPDLHSELNLSSLELGDSALYFCASSVGLGRRNNTEAFFGQGTRLTVV.

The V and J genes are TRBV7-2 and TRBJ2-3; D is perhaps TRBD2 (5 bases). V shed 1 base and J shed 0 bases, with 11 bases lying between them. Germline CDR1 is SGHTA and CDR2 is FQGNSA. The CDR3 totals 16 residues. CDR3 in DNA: TGTGCCAGCAGCTTAGTAGGCGGGTCTAGCACAGATACGCAGTATTTT. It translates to CASSLVGGSSTDTQYF.

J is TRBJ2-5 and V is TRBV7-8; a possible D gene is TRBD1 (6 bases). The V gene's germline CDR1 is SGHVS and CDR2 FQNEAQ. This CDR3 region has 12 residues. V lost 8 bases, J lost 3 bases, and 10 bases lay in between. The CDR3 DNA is TGTGCCAGCGCCCGGGACAAAGAGACCCAGTACTTC. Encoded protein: CASARDKETQYF.

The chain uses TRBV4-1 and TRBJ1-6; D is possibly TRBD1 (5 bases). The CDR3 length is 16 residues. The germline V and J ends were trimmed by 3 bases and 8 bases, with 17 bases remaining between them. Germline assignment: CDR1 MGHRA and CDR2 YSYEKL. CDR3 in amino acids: CASSHLLRIRDSPLHF. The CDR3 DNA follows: TGCGCCAGCAGCCACCTACTTCGAATCAGGGATTCACCCCTCCACTTT.

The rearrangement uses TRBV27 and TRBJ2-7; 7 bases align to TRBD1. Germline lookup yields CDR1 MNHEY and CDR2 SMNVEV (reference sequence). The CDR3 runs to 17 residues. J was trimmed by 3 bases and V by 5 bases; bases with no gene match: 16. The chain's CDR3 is CASSRGQGVQAGYEQYF. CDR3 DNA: TGTGCCAGCAGTCGGGGCCAGGGGGTACAGGCGGGCTACGAGCAGTACTTC.

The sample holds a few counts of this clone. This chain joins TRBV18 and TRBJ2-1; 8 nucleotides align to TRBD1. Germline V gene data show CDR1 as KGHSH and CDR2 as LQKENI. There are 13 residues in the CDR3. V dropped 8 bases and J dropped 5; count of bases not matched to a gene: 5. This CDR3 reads CASRDRSDNEQFF. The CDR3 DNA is TGTGCCAGCCGGGACAGGTCAGACAATGAGCAGTTCTTC.

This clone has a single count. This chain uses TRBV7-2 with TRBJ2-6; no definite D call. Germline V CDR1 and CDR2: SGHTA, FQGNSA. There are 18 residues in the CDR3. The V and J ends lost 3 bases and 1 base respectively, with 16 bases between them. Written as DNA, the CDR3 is TGTGCCAGCAGCTTCTTAACCGGGTCCCCGTCTGGGGCCAACGTCCTGACTTTC. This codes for CASSFLTGSPSGANVLTF.